Presented here are 17 T cell receptor beta chains from one specimen sequenced in a study of beta chain features in type 1 diabetes listed by TCRdb under 2018. The library was produced with the immunoSEQ multiplex PCR assay. All of the isolated RNA was reverse transcribed with the High Capacity cDNA Reverse Transcription Kit, so expressed TCRB transcripts were sequenced. TCRdb re-hosts the immuneACCESS table, in-frame sequences only. Its copies lack some clones; in the studies checked, an unresolved V gene accounts for under half of them, and the cause for the rest is not known. For this sample there are a few hundred thousand clones; 30% appear just once. The ten top clones hold about 0.06% of the sample. The sequenced material came from naive CD4+ T cells from blood. The cell subset or site label of this sample denotes: true naive CD4+ T cells. The receptors were gathered from a man between 18 and 35 years old in good health.

This clone was counted only a few times. This chain connects TRBV6-5 to TRBJ2-4; no definite D call. V dropped 2 bases and J dropped 4 bases, with 6 bases sitting between them. CDR1 MNHEY and CDR2 SVGAGI come from the germline V gene. The CDR3 spans 13 residues. The CDR3 spells CASSYGMKNIQYF. CDR3 DNA: TGTGCCAGCAGTTACGGAATGAAAAACATTCAGTACTTC.

The CDR3 nucleotides read TGCGCCAGCAGTACCCCGGGAGGCCTCTACGAGCAGTACTTC. This sequence encodes CASSTPGGLYEQYF. The rearrangement joins TRBV10-2 to TRBJ2-7, with 7 bases aligning to TRBD2. The trim removed 5 bases at V and 3 bases at J, leaving 7 bases unmatched. CDR1 is WSHSY and CDR2 is SAAADI in the germline V gene. The CDR3 runs to 14 residues.

This clone has just a few counts. The gene calls are TRBV30 and TRBJ2-1; the match to TRBD2 covers 7 bases. Per the germline V gene, CDR1 is GTSNPN and CDR2 is SVGIG (reference sequence). The CDR3 is made up of 14 amino acids. Trimming cost V 2 bases and J 5 bases; bases outside gene matches: 6. The CDR3 loop is CAWSRLAAHNEQFF. DNA for the CDR3: TGTGCCTGGAGTAGGCTAGCGGCACACAATGAGCAGTTCTTC.

A remark on this clone: The same CDR3 can be traced to other DNA sequences in this sample. CDR3 bases: TGTGCCAGCAGTCAGGGGACAGAAGCTTTCTTT. Translating gives CASSQGTEAFF. V and J are TRBV6-5 and TRBJ1-1, with a tentative D call TRBD1 (6 bases). Trimming pared 5 bases from V and 8 bases from J, leaving 9 bases between. The germline V gene has CDR1 MNHEY and CDR2 SVGAGI. The CDR3 runs 11 residues.

This clone was detected a few times. The chain is built from TRBV7-8 and TRBJ2-3; D not resolved. Germline V gene sequence: CDR1 SGHVS, CDR2 FQNEAQ. This CDR3 region has 15 residues. Deletions cut 2 bases from V and 0 bases from J, with 9 bases between. DNA for the CDR3: TGTGCCAGCAGCTTACAGGCGATTAGCACAGATACGCAGTATTTT. Its translation: CASSLQAISTDTQYF.

The J gene is TRBJ1-3, the V gene TRBV7-2; D is unclear. The V and J ends lost 5 bases and 0 bases respectively, with 17 bases between them. Germline V gives CDR1 SGHTA, CDR2 FQGNSA. The CDR3 totals 17 residues. The CDR3 protein is CASSLQRSASSGNTIYF. Written as DNA, the CDR3 is TGTGCCAGCAGCCTTCAACGATCTGCCAGCTCTGGAAACACCATATATTTT.

This clone was observed a handful of times. This chain joins TRBV30 and TRBJ1-3; no definite D call. V was clipped by 0 bases and J by 1 base, with 7 bases between them. Germline loops: CDR1 GTSNPN, CDR2 SVGIG (reference sequence). The CDR3 loop spans 14 amino acids. As DNA, the CDR3 is TGTGCCTGGAGTGTAAAGAGGTCTGGAAACACCATATATTTT. Protein product: CAWSVKRSGNTIYF.

The gene calls are TRBV15 and TRBJ2-2; D might be TRBD2 (5 bases). Germline CDR1 LNHNV, CDR2 YYDKDF (reference sequence). The length of the CDR3 is 15 residues. Trimming took off 1 base at V and 2 bases at J, with 8 bases between the two ends. The DNA of the CDR3 is TGTGCCACCAGCAGAGCTGGACTTAACACCGGGGAGCTGTTTTTT. This encodes CATSRAGLNTGELFF.

This clone was observed a single time. The gene calls are TRBV5-1 and TRBJ2-3; D possibly matches TRBD1 or TRBD2 (5 bases each). The CDR3 is 13 residues long. Germline-derived CDR1 and CDR2 are SGHRS and YFSETQ. V shed 4 bases and J shed 7 bases, with 13 bases lying between them. The CDR3 sequence is CASSIGTGNTQYF. CDR3 sequence (DNA): TGCGCCAGCAGCATCGGGACGGGTAATACGCAGTATTTT.

J is TRBJ2-5 and V is TRBV27, with D unresolved. V dropped 4 bases and J dropped 4 bases, with 13 bases sitting between them. CDR3 length equals 14 residues. Germline CDR1 is MNHEY and CDR2 is SMNVEV (reference sequence). The CDR3 reads CASSYSGETETQYF. The CDR3 coding sequence is TGTGCCAGCAGTTACTCAGGCGAAACAGAGACCCAGTACTTC.

Only a few counts were recorded for this clone. This rearrangement joins TRBV29-1 to TRBJ1-1; no reliable D call. From germline, CDR1 is SQVTM and CDR2 ANQGSEA. V was cut by 1 base and J by 0 bases, with 9 bases left in between. CDR3 size: 14 residues. This CDR3 reads CSVEGRIVNTEAFF. In nucleotides, the CDR3 is TGCAGCGTTGAAGGGAGGATTGTGAACACTGAAGCTTTCTTT. The variable domain in full, completed from reference TRBV29-1 and TRBJ1-1, reads SAVISQKPSRDICQRGTSLTIQCQVDSQVTMMFWYRQQPGQSLTLIATANQGSEATYESGFVIDKFPISRPNLTFSTLTVSNMSPEDSSIYLCSVEGRIVNTEAFFGQGTRLTVV.

This clone occurred a few times. The chain joins TRBV21-1 to TRBJ2-3; TRBD2 is the table's D call, not checked against the DNA. TRBV21-1 is flagged as a pseudogene. The CDR3 consists of 17 residues. The CDR3 reads CASSQAVRRADADTQYF. The CDR3 DNA is TGTGCCAGCAGCCAGGCGGTGCGGAGGGCTGACGCAGATACGCAGTATTTT.

This clone was seen a handful of times. V usage is TRBV7-8 and J usage is TRBJ1-4, with unresolved D. Germline V lookup: CDR1 SGHVS, CDR2 FQNEAQ. V lost 4 bases, J lost 5 bases, and 11 bases lay in between. This CDR3 is 14 amino acids long. The CDR3 DNA reads as TGTGCCAGCAGCTCTCCGCGTGGGAATGAAAAACTGTTTTTT. It specifies CASSSPRGNEKLFF. Full variable domain (rest looked up from reference TRBV7-8 and TRBJ1-4): GAGVSQSPRYKVAKRGQDVALRCDPISGHVSLFWYQQALGQGPEFLTYFQNEAQLDKSGLPSDRFFAERPEGSVSTLKIQRTQQEDSAVYLCASSSPRGNEKLFFGSGTQLSVL.

On this clone itself: The same CDR3 is also encoded by other DNA sequences in this sample. The rearrangement links TRBV7-2 to TRBJ2-3; D is perhaps TRBD1 (5 bases). This CDR3 region has 14 residues. The V end was cut by 6 bases, the J end by 0 bases, with 10 bases between. CDR1 SGHTA and CDR2 FQGNSA come from the germline V gene. The CDR3 bases are TGTGCCAGCAGTCACAGGCTTAGCACAGATACGCAGTATTTT. Its translation: CASSHRLSTDTQYF.

The chain employs TRBV25-1 and TRBJ1-2, with no clear D. The CDR3 has 11 amino acids. V lost 7 bases and J 8 bases, leaving 11 bases between the germline ends. CDR1 is MGHDK and CDR2 is SYGVNS in the germline V gene. Here the CDR3 reads CASTSLWGYTF. The CDR3 DNA sequence: TGTGCCAGCACGAGCCTTTGGGGCTACACCTTC.

The V gene is TRBV10-3, the J gene TRBJ2-3, with 10 nucleotides matching TRBD2. CDR3 length equals 16 residues. Germline CDR1 ENHRY, CDR2 SYGVKD. V dropped 0 bases and J dropped 4; count of bases not matched to a gene: 4. The CDR3 region is CAISESSSGSPDTQYF. In DNA, the CDR3 is TGTGCCATCAGTGAGTCTTCTAGCGGGAGTCCAGATACGCAGTATTTT.

The chain couples TRBV4-2 to TRBJ2-7; weak D call: TRBD1 (5 bases). This CDR3 has 13 residues. Germline V gene sequence: CDR1 LGHNA, CDR2 YNFKEQ. The V end was cut by 0 bases, the J end by 9 bases, with 12 bases between. The CDR3 here is CASSQDFRDRQYF. The CDR3 nucleotides read TGTGCCAGCAGCCAAGATTTCAGGGATCGGCAGTACTTC.